These T cell receptor beta chains were read from a single sample in a study of T-cell reconstitution after alpha-beta-depleted transplantation in children. One entry per CDR3 protein, called by TCRdb with MiXCR from the PCR reads. The sample has almost 500,000 distinct CDR3 sequences, approximately 13% seen once. The sample in question was PBMCs from the stem cell graft donor, obtained from the stem cell graft. The receptors stem from a human donor who donated a stem cell graft to a child with combined immunodeficiency. Both conserved end residues are part of each CDR3. D genes are given only for firm matches. Clone sizes are given selectively: once, few, many, or a class where the clone is expanded.

J: TRBJ2-1
size: many
D: TRBD2
V: TRBV5-1
DNA: TGCGCCAGCAGCGTACTAGCGGGGGGTTCTAATGAGCAGTTCTTC
CDR3: CASSVLAGGSNEQFF

J: TRBJ1-3
size: NA
D: NA
V: TRBV29-1
DNA: TGCAGCGTTGAAGGGCCGATCGGAAACACCATATATTTT
CDR3: CSVEGPIGNTIYF

J: TRBJ2-7
size: NA
D: NA
V: TRBV20-1
DNA: TGCAGTGCTAGTGGCCTGGGACAAATGAACTCCTACGAGCAGTACTTC
CDR3: CSASGLGQMNSYEQYF

J: TRBJ2-7
size: NA
D: NA
V: TRBV18
DNA: TGTGCCAGCTCACCCGGAGGGGGTGCTTCCTACGAGCAGTACTTC
CDR3: CASSPGGGASYEQYF

J: TRBJ2-7
size: many
D: NA
V: TRBV28
DNA: TGTGCCAGCCGTCCGACAGCTGCCTACGAGCAGTACTTC
CDR3: CASRPTAAYEQYF

J: TRBJ2-7
size: few
D: NA
V: TRBV29-1
DNA: TGCAGCGTTGAAGGTTACGGCTACGAGCAGTACTTC
CDR3: CSVEGYGYEQYF

J: TRBJ2-5
size: few
D: TRBD1
V: TRBV12-3/TRBV12-4
DNA: TGTGCCAGCAGTTTCACAGGGGGATTGAAGACCCAGTACTTC
CDR3: CASSFTGGLKTQYF

J: TRBJ1-5
size: few
D: NA
V: TRBV7-2
DNA: TGTGCCAGCAGCAACGACGGATATAGCAATCAGCCCCAGCATTTT
CDR3: CASSNDGYSNQPQHF

J: TRBJ2-1
size: NA
D: TRBD2
V: TRBV11-2
DNA: TGTGCCAGCAGCCTAGTAACTAGCGGGGGTCTAAATGAGCAGTTCTTC
CDR3: CASSLVTSGGLNEQFF

J: TRBJ2-1
size: many
D: TRBD2
V: TRBV20-1
DNA: TGCAGTGCTAGGGGGAGACTAGCGTACTACAATGAGCAGTTCTTC
CDR3: CSARGRLAYYNEQFF

J: TRBJ1-1
size: NA
D: TRBD1
V: TRBV18
DNA: TGTGCCAGCTCACTTAGGACAGGGGAGAACACTGAAGCTTTCTTT
CDR3: CASSLRTGENTEAFF

J: TRBJ1-4
size: many
D: NA
V: TRBV25-1
DNA: TGTGCCAGCAGTGGCCGGGAGAATGAAAAACTGTTTTTT
CDR3: CASSGRENEKLFF

J: TRBJ1-5
size: NA
D: NA
V: TRBV4-3
DNA: TGCGCCAGCAGCCAAGATCTATCCAGGCTTAGCAATCAGCCCCAGCATTTT
CDR3: CASSQDLSRLSNQPQHF

J: TRBJ2-1
size: NA
D: NA
V: TRBV20-1
DNA: TGCAGTGCTAGTTATCTAACCTCCTACAATGAGCAGTTCTTC
CDR3: CSASYLTSYNEQFF

J: TRBJ1-1
size: many
D: NA
V: TRBV7-2
DNA: TGTGCCAGCAGCTTATGGCCCAGAAAGGACACTGAAGCTTTCTTT
CDR3: CASSLWPRKDTEAFF

J: TRBJ2-7
size: many
D: NA
V: TRBV6-2/TRBV6-3
DNA: TGTGCCAGCAGTCGGGACCAGGGCCACGAGCAGTACTTC
CDR3: CASSRDQGHEQYF

J: TRBJ2-1
size: many
D: TRBD2
V: TRBV7-9
DNA: TGTGCCAGCAGCGCGTCGACTAGCGGGACTTTCAATGAGCAGTTCTTC
CDR3: CASSASTSGTFNEQFF

J: TRBJ2-3
size: few
D: NA
V: TRBV4-3
DNA: TGCGCCAGCAGCCAAGAGGACGTCGTCACTAGCACAGATACGCAGTATTTT
CDR3: CASSQEDVVTSTDTQYF

J: TRBJ1-4
size: many
D: NA
V: TRBV6-5
DNA: TGTGCCAGCAGTCCCTCGGGGCTGCCTAATGAAAAACTGTTTTTT
CDR3: CASSPSGLPNEKLFF

J: TRBJ2-4
size: few
D: NA
V: TRBV30
DNA: TGTGCCTGGGCTTTTGGGGCCCTAGCCAAAAACATTCAGTACTTC
CDR3: CAWAFGALAKNIQYF

J: TRBJ2-3
size: NA
D: TRBD2
V: TRBV4-3
DNA: TGCGCCAGCAGCCCCGGGCCCCTAGCGGTCACAGATACGCAGTATTTT
CDR3: CASSPGPLAVTDTQYF

J: TRBJ2-3
size: NA
D: NA
V: TRBV20-1
DNA: TGCAGTGCTAGGCCCCTTAAGCTTACAGATACGCAGTATTTT
CDR3: CSARPLKLTDTQYF

J: TRBJ1-1
size: NA
D: NA
V: TRBV4-3
DNA: TGCGCCAGCAGCCAAGATCCAGGCGGGGGCATTGAAGCTTTCTTT
CDR3: CASSQDPGGGIEAFF

J: TRBJ2-7
size: many
D: TRBD1
V: TRBV10-3
DNA: TGTGCCATCAGTGCAGGGGGCGAAAGCTCCTACGAGCAGTACTTC
CDR3: CAISAGGESSYEQYF

J: TRBJ2-1
size: many
D: NA
V: TRBV6-2/TRBV6-3
DNA: TGTGCCAGTGCGTCCACGGGGAATAACAATGAGCAGTTCTTC
CDR3: CASASTGNNNEQFF

J: TRBJ2-1
size: many
D: NA
V: TRBV11-3
DNA: TGTGCCAGCAGCTTAGGTGGCGGTAGGGCCAGTGAGCAGTTCTTC
CDR3: CASSLGGGRASEQFF

J: TRBJ2-1
size: NA
D: TRBD2
V: TRBV12-3/TRBV12-4
DNA: TGTGCCAGCAGTCCTAGACTAGCGGGTAAAGGTGAGCAGTTCTTC
CDR3: CASSPRLAGKGEQFF

J: TRBJ2-1
size: many
D: NA
V: TRBV3-1
DNA: TGTGCCAGCAGCCAATTACGGGGGTCGGGTGAGCAGTTCTTC
CDR3: CASSQLRGSGEQFF

J: TRBJ2-2
size: few
D: TRBD1
V: TRBV6-5
DNA: TGTGCCAGCATTTACCACAGGGGTACCGGGGAGCTGTTTTTT
CDR3: CASIYHRGTGELFF

J: TRBJ2-1
size: NA
D: TRBD2
V: TRBV11-2
DNA: TGTGCCAGCAGCTTAGTGGGCCTAGCGGGATACAATGAGCAGTTCTTC
CDR3: CASSLVGLAGYNEQFF

J: TRBJ2-1
size: many
D: NA
V: TRBV7-3
DNA: TGTGCCAGCAGCCTATCCCCCAACAATGAGCAGTTCTTC
CDR3: CASSLSPNNEQFF

J: TRBJ2-3
size: few
D: TRBD2
V: TRBV20-1
DNA: TGCAGTGCTAGAGGGGGGACTAGCGGGAGGGTGGATACGCAGTATTTT
CDR3: CSARGGTSGRVDTQYF

J: TRBJ2-7
size: NA
D: NA
V: TRBV19
DNA: TGTGCCAGTACGATCGGGGCGAGCTCCTACGAGCAGTACTTC
CDR3: CASTIGASSYEQYF

J: TRBJ2-7
size: NA
D: TRBD1
V: TRBV7-9
DNA: TGTGCCAGCAGCGCCCCCGGGACAGGGACCTACGAGCAGTACTTC
CDR3: CASSAPGTGTYEQYF

J: TRBJ2-7
size: NA
D: NA
V: TRBV11-2
DNA: TGTGCCAGCAGCTTAGTGACGGGGCTGGGCCCCAACGAGCAGTACTTC
CDR3: CASSLVTGLGPNEQYF

J: TRBJ2-1
size: few
D: NA
V: TRBV4-1
DNA: TGCGCCAGCAGCCCAGCGCAGGGGCTAGTTTACAATGAGCAGTTCTTC
CDR3: CASSPAQGLVYNEQFF

J: TRBJ2-7
size: few
D: NA
V: TRBV7-9
DNA: TGTGCCAGCAGCCCCGGCTCCGCCCGGGGATACGAGCAGTACTTC
CDR3: CASSPGSARGYEQYF

J: TRBJ2-7
size: few
D: TRBD2
V: TRBV12-3/TRBV12-4
DNA: TGTGCCAGCAGTTGGGGACTAGCGGGTTTCTTGGAGCAGTACTTC
CDR3: CASSWGLAGFLEQYF

J: TRBJ2-6
size: many
D: NA
V: TRBV29-1
DNA: TGCAGCGTTGGCTCCTTTAGTGGGGCCAACGTCCTGACTTTC
CDR3: CSVGSFSGANVLTF

J: TRBJ2-3
size: NA
D: TRBD2
V: TRBV3-1
DNA: TGTGCCAGCAGCCGTGAGTGGGGAGGGCGCACAGATACGCAGTATTTT
CDR3: CASSREWGGRTDTQYF

J: TRBJ2-2
size: NA
D: NA
V: TRBV9
DNA: TGTGCCAGCAGCGTAGATAGGGCAATGGACACCGGGGAGCTGTTTTTT
CDR3: CASSVDRAMDTGELFF

J: TRBJ2-1
size: few
D: TRBD2
V: TRBV4-3
DNA: TGCGCCAGCAGCCAAGATTGGGCTAGCGGGAGTAGGTACAATGAGCAGTTCTTC
CDR3: CASSQDWASGSRYNEQFF

J: TRBJ2-7
size: few
D: NA
V: TRBV12-3/TRBV12-4
DNA: TGTGCCAGCAGTTTACGGACGGCCACCTACGAGCAGTACTTC
CDR3: CASSLRTATYEQYF

J: TRBJ2-7
size: few
D: NA
V: TRBV12-3/TRBV12-4
DNA: TGTGCCAGCAGTTTAGTGCAGGGCTACGAGAGGCAGTACTTC
CDR3: CASSLVQGYERQYF

J: TRBJ2-1
size: NA
D: NA
V: TRBV14
DNA: TGTGCCAGCAGCCAAACCGGGGTGCGTGAGCAGTTCTTC
CDR3: CASSQTGVREQFF

J: TRBJ2-6
size: NA
D: TRBD2
V: TRBV6-1
DNA: TGTGCCAGCAGTCGCCTCCTCGGGGGAGGGTCTGGGGCCAACGTCCTGACTTTC
CDR3: CASSRLLGGGSGANVLTF

J: TRBJ1-1
size: NA
D: NA
V: TRBV4-2
DNA: TGTGCCAGCAGCCAAGAAGGATACATGAACACTGAAGCTTTCTTT
CDR3: CASSQEGYMNTEAFF

J: TRBJ2-7
size: few
D: NA
V: TRBV2
DNA: TGTGCACCGGGGCTAGACGAGCAGTACTTC
CDR3: CAPGLDEQYF

J: TRBJ2-7
size: NA
D: NA
V: TRBV25-1
DNA: TGTGCCCCCTGGGAGCGGTCCTTCTACGAGCAGTACTTC
CDR3: CAPWERSFYEQYF

J: TRBJ2-5
size: NA
D: NA
V: TRBV6-1
DNA: TGTGCCAGCAGCCCGTGGGGGCTCCAAGAGACCCAGTACTTC
CDR3: CASSPWGLQETQYF

J: TRBJ2-3
size: NA
D: TRBD1
V: TRBV7-2
DNA: TGTGCCAGCAGCAAAACCACAGGGGGCCCCGTCGATACGCAGTATTTT
CDR3: CASSKTTGGPVDTQYF

J: TRBJ1-2
size: many
D: NA
V: TRBV29-1
DNA: TGCAGCGTCCAGACAGCGTTTAGAGAAGGCTACACCTTC
CDR3: CSVQTAFREGYTF

J: TRBJ2-3
size: NA
D: NA
V: TRBV5-1
DNA: TGCGCCACCAGCTTGCAGACAAAAGATACGCAGTATTTT
CDR3: CATSLQTKDTQYF

J: TRBJ2-2
size: few
D: NA
V: TRBV7-9
DNA: TGTGCCAGCAGCTTTGCGGAGAACACCGGGGAGCTGTTTTTT
CDR3: CASSFAENTGELFF

J: TRBJ2-2
size: NA
D: TRBD2
V: TRBV7-2
DNA: TGTGCCAGCAGACGAAGGGGGCCCCGGGCTAGCGGGAGGGCCGACGGGGAGCTGTTTTTT
CDR3: CASRRRGPRASGRADGELFF